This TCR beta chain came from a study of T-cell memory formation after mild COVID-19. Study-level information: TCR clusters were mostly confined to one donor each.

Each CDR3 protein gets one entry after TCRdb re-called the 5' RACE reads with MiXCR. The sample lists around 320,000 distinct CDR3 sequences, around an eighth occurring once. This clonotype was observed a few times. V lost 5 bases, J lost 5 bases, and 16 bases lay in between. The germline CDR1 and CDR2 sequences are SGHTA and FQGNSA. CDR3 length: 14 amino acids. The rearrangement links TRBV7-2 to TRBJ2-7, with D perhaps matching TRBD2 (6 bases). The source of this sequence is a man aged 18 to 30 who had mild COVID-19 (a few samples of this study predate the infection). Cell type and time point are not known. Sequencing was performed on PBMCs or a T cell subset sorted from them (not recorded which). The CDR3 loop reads CASSQGYQRDEQYF. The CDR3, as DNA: TGTGCCAGCAGCCAGGGCTACCAGCGGGACGAGCAGTACTTC.